The 19 T cell receptor beta chains below all came from one sample that was sequenced in a study of cytomegalovirus exposure and HLA in healthy donors. The PCR had 60 Vbeta and 13 Jbeta primers. The repertoire was sequenced with immunoSEQ multiplex PCR; TCRdb's copy has only in-frame clones and lacks some. The data show around 65,000 clones, 60% to 80% seen once. The sample comprised PBMCs. Receptor source: a man aged 25 to 40 in good health and CMV-seronegative.

The gene calls are TRBV5-4 and TRBJ1-1, with 7 bases fitting TRBD1. Germline assignment: CDR1 SGHNT and CDR2 YYREEE (reference sequence). The CDR3 is 14 amino acids. The V and J ends lost 9 bases and 0 bases, in that order; junction bases with no gene match: 8. The CDR3: CATRDSRMNTEAFF. The CDR3 region has the DNA TGTGCCACCCGGGACAGCCGTATGAACACTGAAGCTTTCTTT.

This clone was recorded only once. V is TRBV7-2 and J is TRBJ2-5; 8 positions agree with TRBD1. This CDR3 has 14 amino acids. V gave up 5 bases and J gave up 1 base; unmatched junction bases: 3. Germline V CDR1 and CDR2: SGHTA, FQGNSA. CDR3 coding DNA: TGTGCCAGCAGCCACCAGGGGGCCCAAGAGACCCAGTACTTC. Protein: CASSHQGAQETQYF.

The chain uses TRBV5-1 and TRBJ1-2; TRBD1 is a possible D gene (5 bases). The CDR3 consists of 11 residues. CDR1 is SGHRS and CDR2 is YFSETQ in the germline V gene. Trimming took off 0 bases at V and 10 bases at J, with 7 bases between the two ends. The CDR3 coding sequence is TGCGCCAGCAGCTTGGGACAGCACTACACCTTC. It specifies CASSLGQHYTF.

This clone has a handful of counts. The chain combines TRBV9 with TRBJ2-7; 8 positions agree with TRBD1. J lost 7 bases, V lost 5 bases, and 11 bases had no gene match. This CDR3 contains 14 residues. Germline V gene lookup returns CDR1 SGDLS and CDR2 YYNGEE. The DNA for the CDR3 is TGTGCCAGCAGTTCCGGGACAGGAGCGCGAGAGCAGTACTTC. Translated: CASSSGTGAREQYF.

This clone was counted a few times. The chain couples TRBV19 to TRBJ1-6; D unclear. Trimming removed 7 bases at V and 4 bases at J, with 11 bases between. Germline assignment: CDR1 LNHDA and CDR2 SQIVND (reference sequence). This CDR3 has 14 amino acids. CDR3 region: CASTVGGYNSPLHF. The CDR3, as DNA: TGTGCCAGTACCGTCGGAGGTTATAATTCACCCCTCCACTTT. Drawing the rest from reference TRBV19 and TRBJ1-6, the complete variable domain is DGGITQSPKYLFRKEGQNVTLSCEQNLNHDAMYWYRQDPGQGLRLIYYSQIVNDFQKGDIAEGYSVSREKKESFPLTVTSAQKNPTAFYLCASTVGGYNSPLHFGNGTRLTVT.

The V gene is TRBV7-9, the J gene TRBJ2-5; unclear D gene. V was clipped by 4 bases and J by 5 bases, with 11 bases between them. The CDR3 sequence is 13 residues long. Germline V gene sequence: CDR1 SEHNR, CDR2 FQNEAQ (reference sequence). The CDR3 region has the DNA TGTGCCAGCAGCTCCCCTCCGGTGGAGACCCAGTACTTC. It is translated as CASSSPPVETQYF.

In this sample, this clone turned up a few times. This chain links TRBV6-6 with TRBJ2-3; D uncertain. In germline, CDR1 is MNHNY, CDR2 SVGAGI (reference sequence). The length of the CDR3 is 12 residues. V gave up 11 bases and J gave up 0 bases, with 9 bases separating them. CDR3 coding DNA: TGTGCCTCGTCCCCTAGCACAGATACGCAGTATTTT. Translation: CASSPSTDTQYF.

This rearrangement joins TRBV25-1 to TRBJ2-7; no firm D call. Trimming cost V 8 bases and J 2 bases, with 16 bases left between them. The CDR3 has 14 residues. Germline lookup yields CDR1 MGHDK and CDR2 SYGVNS. Here the CDR3 DNA reads TGTGCCAGCGGTCTCCAGGTTCCTCCCTACGAGCAGTACTTC. Translating it yields CASGLQVPPYEQYF.

This sequence joins TRBV5-8 and TRBJ2-1; 7 bases align to TRBD1. The CDR3 sequence is 16 residues long. Losses at the gene ends were 2 bases for V and 3 bases for J; bases not matched to a gene: 8. In germline, CDR1 is SGHTS, CDR2 YDEGEE. CDR3 nucleotide sequence: TGTGCCAGCAGCTTTACAGGGGTTCTAGGCTACAATGAGCAGTTCTTC. Translation gives CASSFTGVLGYNEQFF.

The rearrangement joins TRBV13 to TRBJ2-3; perhaps TRBD2 as D (6 bases). Deletions cut 6 bases from V and 2 bases from J, with 15 bases between. CDR1 is PRHDT, CDR2 FYEKMQ, per germline (reference sequence). This CDR3 region has 15 residues. The CDR3 reads CASSFGLRPTDTQYF. The DNA for the CDR3 is TGTGCCAGCAGTTTCGGACTACGGCCCACAGATACGCAGTATTTT.

This clone was found a few times. J is TRBJ1-3 and V is TRBV6-5; D is possibly TRBD1 (5 bases). This CDR3 region has 12 residues. Trimming pared 6 bases from V and 9 bases from J, leaving 12 bases between. Germline-derived CDR1 and CDR2 are MNHEY and SVGAGI. CDR3 residues: CASRAGGGTIYF. CDR3 nucleotides: TGTGCCAGCAGGGCCGGGGGGGGCACCATATATTTT.

This clone showed up just once. The rearrangement links TRBV7-2 to TRBJ1-2; TRBD1 might be the D (5 bases). V was pared by 2 bases and J by 8 bases, with 15 bases between. CDR1 is SGHTA and CDR2 is FQGNSA in the germline V gene. The CDR3 consists of 14 residues. Here the CDR3 reads CASSLIVGDDGYTF. The CDR3 DNA reads TGTGCCAGCAGCTTAATCGTAGGGGATGACGGCTACACCTTC.

This chain joins TRBV6-1 and TRBJ2-3; 10 positions match TRBD2. The CDR3 consists of 17 residues. V was clipped by 2 bases and J by 4 bases; unmatched bases: 9. From germline, CDR1 is MNHNS and CDR2 SASEGT. For the CDR3, the DNA is TGTGCCAGCAGTGAATATGAGCGGGAGGGGAGGGCAGATACGCAGTATTTT. This translates into CASSEYEREGRADTQYF.

V usage is TRBV6-4 and J usage is TRBJ1-5, with 12 bases lining up with TRBD1. This CDR3 has 19 residues. V lost 3 bases and J lost 4; bases outside the gene matches: 13. Germline loops: CDR1 MRHNA, CDR2 SNTAGT. In DNA, the CDR3 is TGTGCCAGCAGTGAAAGAATTCGGGACAGGGGGCGTCGAAATCAGCCCCAGCATTTT. It is translated as CASSERIRDRGRRNQPQHF.

The chain combines TRBV4-2 with TRBJ2-5, with 12 bases identical to TRBD2. Trimming cost V 2 bases and J 6 bases; bases outside gene matches: 4. Germline V gene lookup returns CDR1 LGHNA and CDR2 YNFKEQ. The CDR3 is 15 amino acids. The CDR3 nucleotides are TGTGCCAGCAGCCAACTAGCGGGGGGGCCGAAGACCCAGTACTTC. This codes for CASSQLAGGPKTQYF.

V is TRBV7-7 and J is TRBJ2-1; 7 bases fit TRBD2. V shed 6 bases and J 3 bases; nucleotides not matched to a gene: 2. This CDR3 spans 13 amino acids. Germline V CDR1 and CDR2: SSHAT, FNYEAQ (reference sequence). In DNA form, the CDR3 reads TGTGCCAGCAGTACTAGCGTCTACAATGAGCAGTTCTTC. This translates into CASSTSVYNEQFF.

This clone was counted a few times. The chain couples TRBV6-1 to TRBJ2-2, with a possible D match to TRBD1 (5 bases). The germline V gene encodes CDR1 MNHNS and CDR2 SASEGT. CDR3 length: 16 amino acids. V lost 2 bases and J 3 bases, leaving 13 bases between the germline ends. The CDR3, as DNA: TGTGCCAGCAGTGAACTGCGGCAGGGATACACCGGGGAGCTGTTTTTT. Its translation is CASSELRQGYTGELFF.

The chain employs TRBV6-5 and TRBJ1-1, with a possible D match to TRBD1 (6 bases). CDR3 size: 13 residues. CDR1 and CDR2 from the germline V gene are MNHEY and SVGAGI. V dropped 2 bases and J dropped 8 bases, with 12 bases sitting between them. CDR3 region: CASSYGPQGEAFF. CDR3 nucleotide sequence: TGTGCCAGCAGTTACGGACCACAGGGCGAAGCTTTCTTT.

The rearrangement joins TRBV2 to TRBJ1-6; 8 positions agree with TRBD1. This CDR3 has 15 residues. Germline loops: CDR1 SNHLY, CDR2 FYNNEI. V lost 7 bases, J lost 5 bases, and 7 bases stayed unmatched. The CDR3 loop is CASTRTGSHNSPLHF. The DNA for the CDR3 is TGTGCCAGCACTAGGACAGGGTCTCATAATTCACCCCTCCACTTT.